The rows below give T cell receptor beta chains drawn from one sample of a study of shared clonotypes between healthy human individuals. The data were produced by immunoSEQ multiplex PCR, yet TCRdb's version contains in-frame clones alone and is incomplete. Of roughly 500,000 clones listed, 79% were seen once; the top ten hold about an eighth. The sequenced material came from PBMCs. These receptors were collected from a woman aged 35 to 49 in good health. Some clones in this sample may be carry-over from other donors' samples. Each CDR3 is given with its conserved first and last residue. Fields, in order: V gene, clone size, D gene, J gene, CDR3 DNA, CDR3 protein. The D gene is left open where the match is weak. Size is stated for part of the rows, as once, few or many counts, or as a class when the clone is expanded.

TRBV10-3	-	TRBD2	TRBJ2-1	TGTGCCATCAGTGAGGGGAGGCAGACGGGGGGTGAGCAGTTCTTC	CAISEGRQTGGEQFF
TRBV11-2	once	-	TRBJ1-4	TGTGCCAGCAGCTTAGGGTTAGGGACACAGAATGAAAAACTGTTTTTT	CASSLGLGTQNEKLFF
TRBV5-1	-	-	TRBJ2-7	TGCGCCAGCAGCTCGCCCTACGAGCAGTACTTC	CASSSPYEQYF
TRBV6-4	-	-	TRBJ2-3	TGTGCCAGCAGTGACAGGGGATCGACAGATACGCAGTATTTT	CASSDRGSTDTQYF
TRBV5-1	-	TRBD2	TRBJ2-7	TGCGCCAGCAGCTGGCGGGGACTAGCGGAAAAGCAGTACTTC	CASSWRGLAEKQYF
TRBV23-1	-	-	TRBJ1-2	TGCGCCAGCAGTCAAAGGACAGCTGATACCGGACACCTGTCAATTGGTGGCTACACCTTC	CASSQRTADTGHLSIGGYTF
TRBV27	-	TRBD1	TRBJ2-1	TGTGCCAGCAGTTCAGCGGGGACAGGGGGTTACAATGAGCAGTTCTTC	CASSSAGTGGYNEQFF
TRBV27	-	-	TRBJ2-1	TGTGCCAGCAGTTTACACTCGAGGGCTGAGCAGTTCTTC	CASSLHSRAEQFF
TRBV4-3	-	TRBD2	TRBJ2-5	TGCGCCAGCAGCCCGCTAGCGGGATTACGGCAAGAGACCCAGTACTTC	CASSPLAGLRQETQYF
TRBV6-1	-	-	TRBJ2-4	TGTGCCAGCAGGGGCGGGACAGAGCAAAACATTCAGTACTTC	CASRGGTEQNIQYF
TRBV4-1	-	TRBD1	TRBJ2-5	TGCGCCAGCAGCGCCACAGGGGGGACGCGAGGAAAGACCCAGTACTTC	CASSATGGTRGKTQYF
TRBV27	-	-	TRBJ2-2	TGTGCCAGCAGCCACCGGGACACCGGGGAGCTGTTTTTT	CASSHRDTGELFF
TRBV18	-	TRBD1	TRBJ2-7	TGTGCCAGCTCACCCGAGACAGGGAAGTACTTC	CASSPETGKYF
TRBV5-1	-	TRBD1	TRBJ1-3	TGCGCCAGCAGTAACCGACGGGACAGGGGTAGCTCTGGAAACACCATATATTTT	CASSNRRDRGSSGNTIYF
TRBV7-3	few	-	TRBJ2-7	TGTGCCAGCAGCCCCGACAGGAACTCCTACGAGCAGTACTTC	CASSPDRNSYEQYF
TRBV10-1	few	TRBD2	TRBJ2-2	TGCGCCAGCAGTGAAAGGGGGCTAGCGGGAGGCCGGGGCACCGGGGAGCTGTTTTTT	CASSERGLAGGRGTGELFF